These 5 T cell receptor beta chains share one sample of origin, sequenced in a study of neurological immune-mediated disorders. TCRdb ran MiXCR on the 5' RACE reads and lists one entry per CDR3 protein. The table includes tens of thousands of distinct CDR3 sequences, about 5.6% detected once. Time point: longitudinal time-point 2. The source material was PBMCs. All receptors come from a woman aged 60-75 years with multiple sclerosis.

This clonotype has a count of ten or more. CDR3: CASSSKPPSTEAFF. The CDR3 coding sequence is TGCGCCAGCAGCTCCAAACCCCCGTCCACTGAAGCTTTCTTT. This sequence joins TRBV5-1 and TRBJ1-1; D is unclear. CDR3 size: 14 residues. Trimming took 3 bases from V and 4 from J, leaving 13 bases between them. CDR1 is SGHRS and CDR2 is YFSETQ in the germline V gene.

The table lists this clonotype with many counts. The chain employs TRBV11-3 and TRBJ1-2; D might be TRBD1 (5 bases). Germline V gene sequence: CDR1 SGHNT, CDR2 YENEEA. The CDR3 contains 16 residues. Trimming removed 3 bases at V and 3 bases at J, with 17 bases between. In DNA form, the CDR3 reads TGTGCCAGCAGCTTTGAGGGGAGACACGGGGACTATGGCTACACCTTC. It translates to CASSFEGRHGDYGYTF.

This clonotype was seen ten or more times. The CDR3 DNA reads as TGTGCCAGCAGCTTAGGAGGAGCCGGGGAGCTGTTTTTT. It specifies CASSLGGAGELFF. This chain uses TRBV7-7 with TRBJ2-2; D call uncertain. Germline-derived CDR1 and CDR2 are SSHAT and FNYEAQ (reference sequence). The CDR3 has 13 residues. V was shortened by 1 base and J by 6 bases, with 6 bases between the two germline ends.

This rearrangement joins TRBV27 to TRBJ2-2, with TRBD1 as a possible D gene (7 bases). The V end lost 7 bases, the J end lost 5 bases, and 20 bases lay between the germline ends. Germline V gene sequence: CDR1 MNHEY, CDR2 SMNVEV (reference sequence). This CDR3 contains 16 residues. The CDR3 DNA reads TGTGCCAGCAAGAAGGGCGGCAGGGGGAGGACCGGGGAGCTGTTTTTT. Residues: CASKKGGRGRTGELFF.

This clonotype was detected many times. The gene calls are TRBV7-2 and TRBJ1-4, with TRBD1 identical over 7 bases. The germline gives CDR1 SGHTA, CDR2 FQGNSA. The CDR3 is made up of 14 amino acids. The V gene end was trimmed by 7 bases and the J gene end by 8 bases; junction bases not matched to a gene: 10. Here the CDR3 reads CASTLTGAGEKLFF. As DNA, the CDR3 is TGTGCCAGCACCCTAACAGGGGCGGGGGAAAAACTGTTTTTT.